In this sample, the clone carrying this T cell receptor beta chain turned up a few times. The target antigen is unknown. This sample is drawn from a study of CD8 T cells in ankylosing spondylitis. Study-wide points: Reports say disease-linked clones showed up significantly more in matched ankylosing spondylitis synovial fluid. In reactive arthritis synovial fluid and blood, some motif variants had been reported before. Ankylosing spondylitis blood appeared to carry a characteristic TCR beta motif of under ten highly homologous variants.

The germline gives CDR1 SGHRS, CDR2 YFSETQ. The trim removed 2 bases at V and 6 bases at J, leaving 13 bases unmatched. CDR3 length equals 17 residues. TCRdb processed the 5' RACE reads anew with MiXCR; each CDR3 protein has one entry. Here the sample spans about 280,000 distinct CDR3 sequences, around 20% being singletons. The sample was blood, either unsorted or a sorted T cell fraction (not recorded which). The genes are TRBV5-1 and TRBJ2-5; 10 nucleotides align to TRBD2. This sequence was found in a male donor with ankylosing spondylitis or in good health (not recorded which). The CDR3 region has the DNA TGCGCCAGCAGCTTTTCTAGCGGGGGCCCCGGCGGGCAGACCCAGTACTTC. The encoded protein is CASSFSSGGPGGQTQYF.